This T cell receptor (beta chain) was captured in a study of blood T cell repertoires in COVID-19. Whole-study context: The United States, Italy and Spain provided the acute and convalescent COVID-19 samples. PBMCs, B-cell-depleted T cells, or T cells were the source of the cDNA or gDNA that made up the material.

In the authors' workflow: The assay estimated nucleated cells by amplifying reference gene primers. Repertoires were generated with immunoSEQ multiplex PCR, while TCRdb's copy carries only in-frame clones and drops some. V and J calls and clone size are those listed in that table; D and trimming were worked out from the DNA. The data hold some 130,000 clones, with about nine tenths observed a single time. J was trimmed by 2 bases and V by 5 bases; bases with no gene match: 7. The CDR3 contains 16 residues. Germline assignment: CDR1 LNHDA and CDR2 SQIVND (reference sequence). The receptor comes from a man between 45 and 60 years old with acute or convalescent COVID-19. The sequencing input was peripheral blood. J is TRBJ2-1 and V is TRBV19, with 9 bases fitting TRBD2. CDR3 residues: CASSGAGGSAYNEQFF. CDR3 nucleotides: TGTGCCAGTAGTGGAGCGGGAGGATCGGCCTACAATGAGCAGTTCTTC. The full variable domain, rest sourced from reference TRBV19 and TRBJ2-1, is DGGITQSPKYLFRKEGQNVTLSCEQNLNHDAMYWYRQDPGQGLRLIYYSQIVNDFQKGDIAEGYSVSREKKESFPLTVTSAQKNPTAFYLCASSGAGGSAYNEQFFGPGTRLTVL.